This T cell receptor beta chain comes out of a study of CD8 T cells in ankylosing spondylitis. 5'-RACE, quantitative and with molecular barcodes, yielded the TCR beta libraries. MiXCR was run by TCRdb on the 5' RACE reads, yielding one entry per CDR3 protein. This sample yields over 600,000 distinct CDR3 sequences, of which around 20% are seen a single time; over 15% belongs to the top ten. Study-level findings and limits: The authors reported significant enrichment of disease-linked clones in matched ankylosing spondylitis synovial fluid. Ankylosing spondylitis blood appeared to be characterized by a TCR beta motif of eight or nine highly homologous variants.

As for this clonotype: Its cognate antigen is unknown.

V lost 1 base, J lost 1 base, and 13 bases lay in between. The CDR3 is 16 amino acids. Germline lookup yields CDR1 LGHNA and CDR2 YNFKEQ. Sequences were obtained from blood, either unsorted or a sorted T cell fraction (not recorded which). The rearrangement joins TRBV4-2 to TRBJ2-5; D unresolved. The TCR sequence derives from a male donor with ankylosing spondylitis. The CDR3 sequence is CASSQVGSPLQETQYF. The CDR3 DNA is TGTGCCAGCAGCCAAGTGGGGTCCCCCCTCCAAGAGACCCAGTACTTC.